These T cell receptor beta chains were read from a single sample in a study of T cell changes during pregnancy in multiple sclerosis. Using immunoSEQ multiplex PCR, the repertoire was profiled, and TCRdb retains in-frame clones only, with some absent. Among about 50,000 clones listed, 80% to 95% were seen once. The sequences come from CD4+ T cells from peripheral blood mononuclear cells, collected in the second trimester of pregnancy. The receptor source for this set is a female donor with multiple sclerosis, enrolled in a pregnancy study. CDR3s include the opening cysteine and the closing phenylalanine or tryptophan. A D gene is named only where the DNA matches it firmly. Only part of the rows carry a size: once, few, many, or a class if the clone is expanded.

>NA|TRBJ1-3|NA|TRBV6-1
CASSELGTGNTIYF
TGTGCCAGCAGTGAACTAGGTACTGGAAACACCATATATTTT
>TRBD1|TRBJ1-4|NA|TRBV7-6
CASSKSRDRGELFF
TGTGCCAGCAGCAAGTCCCGGGACAGGGGAGAACTGTTTTTT
>TRBD2|TRBJ2-2|NA|TRBV5-1
CASSLVGGDYTGELFF
TGCGCCAGCAGCTTGGTTGGGGGGGACTACACCGGGGAGCTGTTTTTT
>TRBD1|TRBJ2-7|NA|TRBV5-6
CASSWSYDRGELYEQYF
TGTGCCAGCAGTTGGAGCTACGACAGGGGAGAACTATACGAGCAGTACTTC
>NA|TRBJ1-1|NA|TRBV5-6
CASSLDLREEAFF
TGTGCCAGCAGCTTGGATCTGCGGGAAGAAGCTTTCTTT
>NA|TRBJ2-6|NA|TRBV6-4
CASSDDSSGANVLTF
TGTGCCAGCAGTGACGACAGCTCTGGGGCCAACGTCCTGACTTTC
>TRBD1|TRBJ1-4|NA|TRBV30
CAWGKGGPSYTGHNEKLFF
TGTGCCTGGGGAAAAGGGGGCCCCTCTTACACAGGTCATAATGAAAAACTGTTTTTT
>NA|TRBJ1-6|few|TRBV10-1
CAVTLLGPNSPLHF
TGCGCCGTAACCTTGCTGGGGCCCAATTCACCCCTCCACTTT
>TRBD2|TRBJ2-2|NA|TRBV5-4
CASSFREGTGELFF
TGTGCCAGCAGCTTCAGGGAGGGCACCGGGGAGCTGTTTTTT
>NA|TRBJ1-1|NA|TRBV11-2
CASSLDLAGDTEAFF
TGTGCCAGCAGCTTAGATCTAGCAGGTGACACTGAAGCTTTCTTT
>NA|TRBJ1-5|NA|TRBV6-1
CASSGRQASNQPQHF
TGTGCCAGCAGTGGGCGACAGGCTAGTAATCAGCCCCAGCATTTT
>TRBD1|TRBJ2-7|few|TRBV6-1
CASSHGTGPTYF
TGTGCCAGCAGTCACGGGACAGGTCCAACGTACTTC
>NA|TRBJ1-3|once|TRBV11-2
CASRPTRRYYSGNTIYF
TGTGCCAGCAGACCTACACGGCGCTACTACTCTGGAAACACCATATATTTT
>NA|TRBJ1-1|NA|TRBV6-5
CASSSSTEAFF
TGTGCCAGCAGTTCGAGCACTGAAGCTTTCTTT
>TRBD1|TRBJ2-7|NA|TRBV5-6
CASRLRDRVTYEQYF
TGTGCCAGCAGGCTCCGGGACAGGGTCACCTACGAGCAGTACTTC
>TRBD2|TRBJ2-3|NA|TRBV5-1
CASSLATSGVLGDTQYF
TGCGCCAGCAGCCTGGCTACTAGCGGGGTCCTTGGGGATACGCAGTATTTT
>NA|TRBJ1-2|few|TRBV14
CASSQNGLPIGGYTF
TGTGCCAGCAGCCAAAACGGACTGCCGATTGGGGGCTACACCTTC
>TRBD1|TRBJ1-1|NA|TRBV7-3
CASSATGSTEAFF
TGTGCCAGCAGCGCGACAGGGTCCACTGAAGCTTTCTTT
>TRBD1|TRBJ1-1|NA|TRBV6-1
CASSEVTTGRNTEAFF
TGTGCCAGCAGTGAAGTTACGACAGGGCGGAACACTGAAGCTTTCTTT
>TRBD1|TRBJ1-5|NA|TRBV19
CASAPDRGTPQHF
TGTGCCAGTGCCCCAGACAGGGGAACGCCCCAGCATTTT
>NA|TRBJ2-3|once|TRBV29-1
CSVDGLEGPDTQYF
TGCAGCGTTGATGGCCTAGAGGGCCCAGATACGCAGTATTTT
>TRBD2|TRBJ2-7|NA|TRBV7-2
CASSHTSGAYEQYF
TGTGCCAGCAGTCATACTAGCGGAGCCTACGAGCAGTACTTC